This T cell receptor (beta chain) was identified in a study of beta chain features in type 1 diabetes. Averaging roughly 110 mL, one heparinised blood draw was given by each donor. Reverse transcribing all isolated RNA meant expressed TCRB transcripts were sequenced. The method was immunoSEQ multiplex PCR; TCRdb's version includes in-frame clones alone and lacks a portion of them. The sample includes 200,000 to 250,000 clones, more than 9% seen only once; the top ten take 0.03% to 0.04%. CDR1 is MNHNS, CDR2 SASEGT, per germline. The CDR3 runs to 13 residues. V trimming: 5 bases; J trimming: 9 bases; junction bases outside the gene matches: 9. Concerning this clone itself: Its antigen remains unidentified.

General study results and limits: Insertions at VDJ junctions were less frequent in type 1 diabetes patients. These patients also deleted more nucleotides at the same junctions. Researchers report that Type 1 diabetes patients had moderately but significantly shorter TCRB CDR3s across all four CD4+ subsets.

The rearrangement links TRBV6-1 to TRBJ1-1; TRBD1 matches 7 bases. The receptor was isolated from a woman between 18 and 30 years old in good health. Input material: naive CD4+ T cells from blood. The CDR3 coding sequence is TGTGCCAGCAGTCCCGCGGGACAGATTAAAGCTTTCTTT. As protein: CASSPAGQIKAFF.